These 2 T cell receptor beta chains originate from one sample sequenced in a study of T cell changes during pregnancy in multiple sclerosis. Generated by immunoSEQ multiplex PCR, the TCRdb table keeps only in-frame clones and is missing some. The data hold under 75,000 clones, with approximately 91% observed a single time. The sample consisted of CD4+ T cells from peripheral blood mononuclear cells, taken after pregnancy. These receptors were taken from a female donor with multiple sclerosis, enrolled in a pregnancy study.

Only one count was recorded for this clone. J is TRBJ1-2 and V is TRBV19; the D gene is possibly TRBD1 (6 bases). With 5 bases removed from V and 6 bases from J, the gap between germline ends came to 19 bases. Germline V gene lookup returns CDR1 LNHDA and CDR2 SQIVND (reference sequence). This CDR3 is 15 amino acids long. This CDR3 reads CASSPHPGDSDGYTF. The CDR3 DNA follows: TGTGCCAGTAGTCCCCACCCAGGGGATTCGGATGGCTACACCTTC.

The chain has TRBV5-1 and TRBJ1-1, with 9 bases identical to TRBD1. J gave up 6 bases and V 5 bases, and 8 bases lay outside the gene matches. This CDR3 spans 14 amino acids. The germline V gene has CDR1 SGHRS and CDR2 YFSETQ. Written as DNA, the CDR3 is TGCGCCAGCAGTTACAGGGGGCAGAGGGCTGAAGCTTTCTTT. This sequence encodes CASSYRGQRAEAFF. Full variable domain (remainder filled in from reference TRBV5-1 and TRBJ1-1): KAGVTQTPRYLIKTRGQQVTLSCSPISGHRSVSWYQQTPGQGLQFLFEYFSETQRNKGNFPGRFSGRQFSNSRSEMNVSTLELGDSALYLCASSYRGQRAEAFFGQGTRLTVV.